This TCR beta chain originates from a study of CD8+ T cells in alopecia areata. This CDR3 is 14 amino acids long. CDR1 and CDR2 (germline): LNHDA, SQIVND (reference sequence). Trimming pared 7 bases from V and 4 bases from J, leaving 16 bases between. The sample's treatment: oral pan-JAK inhibitor, 5-10 mg twice daily. Both CD4+ and CD8+ T cells were separated by sorting PBMCs. cDNA prepared by RNA extraction and subsequent reverse transcription served as the template for sequencing. Measured with immunoSEQ multiplex PCR; TCRdb has only the in-frame clones, and not every one. The repertoire includes some 190,000 clones, 51% of them detected once, and around a tenth sits in the top ten. This clone showed up just a few times.

This TCR was recovered from a human donor with alopecia areata. This rearrangement joins TRBV19 to TRBJ1-1, with TRBD1 as a possible D gene (6 bases). This specimen was CD8+ T cells sorted from blood, taken at roughly week 52, from a patient treated with tofacitinib. The CDR3 sequence: CASNHGGPGTEAFF. In DNA, the CDR3 is TGTGCCAGTAACCACGGGGGGCCTGGCACTGAAGCTTTCTTT.